What follows are 21 T cell receptor beta chains derived from one specimen sequenced in a study of cytomegalovirus exposure and HLA in healthy donors. PCR employed 60 Vbeta and 13 Jbeta primers. Using immunoSEQ multiplex PCR, the repertoire was profiled, and TCRdb retains in-frame clones only, with some absent. Of about 180,000 clones listed, 76% are singletons. The sample taken for sequencing was PBMCs. The source of these receptors is a man younger than 30 in good health and CMV-seronegative.

CDR3 coding DNA: TGTGCCAGCAGCTTGCCCAGGGGCCCAGATACGCAGTATTTT. Protein sequence: CASSLPRGPDTQYF. V is TRBV5-4 and J is TRBJ2-3, with D tentatively TRBD1 (6 bases). Trimming shortened V by 1 base and J by 4 bases, and 10 bases separated the two germline ends. The CDR3 runs 14 residues. Germline V gene lookup returns CDR1 SGHNT and CDR2 YYREEE (reference sequence).

The rearrangement uses TRBV5-5 and TRBJ1-5; TRBD1 might be the D (6 bases). The CDR3 contains 16 residues. Trimming pared 1 base from V and 1 base from J, leaving 12 bases between. Germline CDR1 SGHKS, CDR2 YYEKEE (reference sequence). This chain's CDR3 is CASSLRGLESNQPQHF. In nucleotides, the CDR3 is TGTGCCAGCAGCTTGAGGGGGTTGGAGAGCAATCAGCCCCAGCATTTT.

This clone has only one observation. The chain joins TRBV28 to TRBJ1-5; 9 bases agree with TRBD1. J gave up 5 bases and V 6 bases, and 8 bases lay outside the gene matches. Germline CDR1 is MDHEN and CDR2 is SYDVKM. The CDR3 covers 15 residues. The CDR3 DNA follows: TGTGCCAGCAGCTCCGGGACAGGGATGTATCAGCCCCAGCATTTT. The encoded protein is CASSSGTGMYQPQHF.

The V and J genes are TRBV4-2 and TRBJ2-5; the D gene is possibly TRBD2 (7 bases). The germline gives CDR1 LGHNA, CDR2 YNFKEQ. V was clipped by 0 bases and J by 5 bases, with 19 bases between them. This CDR3 is 17 amino acids long. The CDR3 sequence is CASSQEGASGVGETQYF. In nucleotides, the CDR3 is TGTGCCAGCAGCCAAGAGGGGGCTAGCGGCGTGGGGGAGACCCAGTACTTC.

This clone was detected only a few times. This chain links TRBV28 with TRBJ1-2, with D possibly being TRBD1 (5 bases). This CDR3 spans 13 amino acids. V gave up 3 bases and J gave up 4 bases, with 9 bases separating them. CDR1 MDHEN and CDR2 SYDVKM come from the germline V gene. The CDR3 reads CASSLRRVYGYTF. DNA for the CDR3: TGTGCCAGCAGTTTGCGCAGGGTCTATGGCTACACCTTC.

V gene TRBV27 combines with J gene TRBJ2-2; D call uncertain. Germline loops: CDR1 MNHEY, CDR2 SMNVEV (reference sequence). Trimming took 0 bases from V and 4 from J, leaving 18 bases between them. This CDR3 region has 18 residues. The CDR3 loop reads CASSLSSNFYVVTGELFF. CDR3 sequence (DNA): TGTGCCAGCAGTTTATCCTCTAATTTCTATGTCGTCACCGGGGAGCTGTTTTTT.

The rearrangement uses TRBV6-6 and TRBJ1-2; 9 nucleotides agree with TRBD1. The trim removed 5 bases at V and 1 base at J, leaving 5 bases unmatched. Germline CDR1 and CDR2: MNHNY and SVGAGI (reference sequence). The CDR3 extends over 15 amino acids. Here the CDR3 reads CASSSTGGGNYGYTF. The CDR3, as DNA: TGTGCCAGCAGTAGTACAGGGGGCGGTAACTATGGCTACACCTTC.

V is TRBV5-1 and J is TRBJ1-2, with 8 bases aligning to TRBD1. Trimming removed 0 bases from V and 6 bases from J; junction bases left unmatched: 1. Germline CDR1 reads SGHRS; CDR2 reads YFSETQ. CDR3 length: 13 amino acids. The CDR3 DNA reads TGCGCCAGCAGCTTGGGACAGGGGAATGGCTACACCTTC. Translating gives CASSLGQGNGYTF.

The chain joins TRBV4-1 to TRBJ2-3, with 8 positions matching TRBD2. Trimming at V came to 7 bases and at J to 1 base, leaving 7 bases not matched to a gene. This CDR3 comprises 15 residues. The germline CDR1 and CDR2 sequences are MGHRA and YSYEKL. CDR3 in amino acids: CASTSETSGTDTQYF. The CDR3 nucleotides are TGCGCCAGCACCTCCGAGACTAGCGGCACAGATACGCAGTATTTT.

This sequence joins TRBV27 and TRBJ1-4; no clear D gene. The V gene lost 6 bases and the J gene lost 5 bases, with 13 bases spanning the gap. Germline loops: CDR1 MNHEY, CDR2 SMNVEV (reference sequence). The CDR3 has 14 amino acids. CDR3 sequence: CASRHPRRNEKLFF. Here the CDR3 DNA reads TGTGCCAGCAGACACCCGAGGAGGAATGAAAAACTGTTTTTT.

V usage is TRBV4-1 and J usage is TRBJ2-3; 9 nucleotides match TRBD2. Germline values: CDR1 MGHRA, CDR2 YSYEKL. This CDR3 is 16 amino acids long. The junction had 7 bases not matched to a gene; V was cut back by 4 bases and J by 2 bases. The CDR3: CASSLSGGGATDTQYF. The CDR3 region has the DNA TGCGCCAGCAGCCTCTCGGGCGGGGGGGCCACAGATACGCAGTATTTT.

This clone occurred a few times. The CDR3 spells CASSPMGTGGLEQYF. DNA of the CDR3: TGTGCCAGCTCCCCGATGGGGACAGGGGGCCTCGAGCAGTACTTC. This chain connects TRBV18 to TRBJ2-7; 12 bases align to TRBD1. The CDR3 contains 15 residues. In germline, CDR1 is KGHSH, CDR2 LQKENI. Trimming took 6 bases from V and 6 from J; bases not matched to a gene: 9.

This chain uses TRBV5-4 with TRBJ2-3; 12 bases are a match to TRBD2. Unmatched junction bases numbered 4, after V lost 5 bases and J lost 3 bases. Germline assignment: CDR1 SGHNT and CDR2 YYREEE (reference sequence). This CDR3 has 15 amino acids. CDR3 in amino acids: CASSLAGGRTDTQYF. Here the CDR3 DNA reads TGTGCCAGCAGTCTAGCGGGGGGGCGGACAGATACGCAGTATTTT.

This rearrangement joins TRBV28 to TRBJ2-7, with D possibly being TRBD2 (7 bases). The CDR3 loop spans 16 amino acids. Germline-derived CDR1 and CDR2 are MDHEN and SYDVKM. V was clipped by 6 bases and J by 2 bases, with 20 bases between them. Here the CDR3 DNA reads TGTGCCAGCAGCGCACTGGGGGCGGGGGTGGCCTACGAGCAGTACTTC. It translates to CASSALGAGVAYEQYF.

The V call is TRBV2, the J call TRBJ2-7, with a tentative D call TRBD1 (6 bases). Between the trimmed V and J ends, which lost 5 bases and 1 base, there was a span of 12 bases. Looked up from germline, CDR1 is SNHLY and CDR2 is FYNNEI. This CDR3 comprises 14 residues. CDR3 sequence: CASSNQGKSYEQYF. Here the CDR3 DNA reads TGTGCCAGCAGTAACCAGGGGAAATCCTACGAGCAGTACTTC. The entire variable domain, with the rest obtained from reference TRBV2 and TRBJ2-7, is as follows: EPEVTQTPSHQVTQMGQEVILRCVPISNHLYFYWYRQILGQKVEFLVSFYNNEISEKSEIFDDQFSVERPDGSNFTLKIRSTKLEDSAMYFCASSNQGKSYEQYFGPGTRLTVT.

This chain uses TRBV30 with TRBJ1-3, with a weak D call TRBD1 (6 bases). Between the trimmed V and J ends, which lost 4 bases and 3 bases, there was a span of 10 bases. This CDR3 has 13 amino acids. CDR1 is GTSNPN and CDR2 is SVGIG in the germline V gene (reference sequence). The DNA of the CDR3 is TGTGCCTGGACCCTAGGGGGTGGAAACACCATATATTTT. Its protein product is CAWTLGGGNTIYF.

The rearrangement uses TRBV7-9 and TRBJ1-5, with D tentatively TRBD1 (5 bases). CDR3 size: 15 residues. V was cut by 2 bases and J by 4 bases, with 12 bases left in between. Germline CDR1 SEHNR, CDR2 FQNEAQ (reference sequence). This chain's CDR3 is CASSLNQGPNQPQHF. CDR3 sequence (DNA): TGTGCCAGCAGCTTAAACCAGGGCCCTAATCAGCCCCAGCATTTT.

V gene TRBV28 combines with J gene TRBJ1-5; TRBD1 matches 9 bases. CDR1 and CDR2 (germline): MDHEN, SYDVKM. The junction had 7 bases not matched to a gene; V was cut back by 6 bases and J by 1 base. The CDR3 is made up of 16 amino acids. The CDR3 bases are TGTGCCAGCAGAACCATGGACAGGGGCAGCAATCAGCCCCAGCATTTT. Protein sequence: CASRTMDRGSNQPQHF.

This clone was picked up one time. This rearrangement joins TRBV19 to TRBJ2-2; TRBD2 might be the D (6 bases). From germline, CDR1 is LNHDA and CDR2 SQIVND (reference sequence). This CDR3 contains 14 residues. V lost 3 bases and J 6 bases, leaving 11 bases between the germline ends. In nucleotides, the CDR3 is TGTGCCAGTAGTATCTTCTCGGGGGCCGGGGAGCTGTTTTTT. Protein: CASSIFSGAGELFF.

This sequence joins TRBV5-6 and TRBJ2-5, with D hard to call. CDR1 is SGHDT and CDR2 is YYEEEE in the germline V gene. The CDR3 spans 14 residues. V gave up 4 bases and J gave up 3 bases, with 13 bases separating them. Here the CDR3 reads CASSVTHFEETQYF. The DNA of the CDR3 is TGTGCCAGCAGCGTCACCCACTTCGAAGAGACCCAGTACTTC. Variable domain in full (rest from reference TRBV5-6 and TRBJ2-5): DAGVTQSPTHLIKTRGQQVTLRCSPKSGHDTVSWYQQALGQGPQFIFQYYEEEERQRGNFPDRFSGHQFPNYSSELNVNALLLGDSALYLCASSVTHFEETQYFGPGTRLLVL.

This clone was seen only once. This sequence joins TRBV4-1 and TRBJ2-1, with 7 nucleotides matching TRBD2. J was trimmed by 4 bases and V by 4 bases; bases with no gene match: 7. This CDR3 contains 15 residues. Germline CDR1 is MGHRA and CDR2 is YSYEKL. CDR3 residues: CASSLPTSRYNEQFF. For the CDR3, the DNA is TGCGCCAGCAGCCTTCCGACTAGCAGGTACAATGAGCAGTTCTTC.